The rows below give T cell receptor beta chains drawn from one sample of a study of T-cell memory formation after mild COVID-19. MiXCR, run by TCRdb on the 5' RACE reads, gives a single entry per CDR3 protein. The table lists about 340,000 distinct CDR3 sequences, about a sixth of them singletons. Sequencing input: PBMCs or a T cell subset sorted from them (not recorded which). The receptors derive from a man aged 18 to 30 who had mild COVID-19 (a few samples of this study predate the infection). Cell type and time point are not known. Both conserved end residues are part of each CDR3. A D gene is named only where the DNA matches it firmly. Clone size appears in some rows only: once, few, many, or a class for an expanded clone.

D gene	clone size	J gene	V gene	CDR3 protein	CDR3 DNA
.	few	TRBJ1-6	TRBV6-4	CASKRQADYNSPLHF	TGTGCCAGCAAGAGACAGGCGGACTATAATTCACCCCTCCACTTT
.	few	TRBJ1-5	TRBV12-3/TRBV12-4	CASSPQGDGQPQHF	TGTGCCAGCAGCCCACAGGGCGACGGTCAGCCCCAGCATTTT
.	few	TRBJ2-1	TRBV5-1	CASSLRGANIHEQFF	TGCGCCAGCAGCCTCCGGGGGGCCAATATCCATGAGCAGTTCTTC
TRBD1	few	TRBJ2-5	TRBV5-1	CASSIGQGVRETQYF	TGCGCCAGCAGCATAGGACAGGGGGTACGGGAGACCCAGTACTTC
.	.	TRBJ2-5	TRBV27	CASGLYETQYF	TGTGCCAGCGGCCTCTACGAGACCCAGTACTTC
.	.	TRBJ1-1	TRBV25-1	CASSVGGSAFF	TGTGCCAGCAGTGTGGGGGGGTCCGCTTTCTTT
.	.	TRBJ1-2	TRBV4-2	CASSQGRGFLYGYTF	TGTGCCAGCAGCCAAGGAAGGGGGTTCTTATATGGCTACACCTTC
.	few	TRBJ1-2	TRBV29-1	CSVLDRLANYGYTF	TGCAGCGTCCTTGACCGATTAGCTAACTATGGCTACACCTTC
TRBD1	.	TRBJ2-1	TRBV7-2	CASSSLGTVNEQFF	TGTGCCAGCAGTTCGCTCGGGACAGTAAATGAGCAGTTCTTC
TRBD2	.	TRBJ2-7	TRBV12-3/TRBV12-4	CASSSWGGGSSYEQYF	TGTGCCAGCAGTTCCTGGGGGGGTGGGAGCTCCTACGAGCAGTACTTC
TRBD1	.	TRBJ1-2	TRBV5-1	CASSLTPGQANYGYTF	TGCGCCAGCAGCTTGACACCCGGACAGGCTAACTATGGCTACACCTTC
TRBD2	few	TRBJ2-1	TRBV4-2	CASSQWTSNQDNEQFF	TGTGCCAGCAGCCAGTGGACTAGCAATCAGGACAATGAGCAGTTCTTC
.	many	TRBJ2-2	TRBV6-2/TRBV6-3	CASNHPNTGELFF	TGTGCCAGCAACCACCCGAACACCGGGGAGCTGTTTTTT
.	.	TRBJ2-5	TRBV5-1	CASTDRLDETQYF	TGCGCCAGCACTGATCGGCTCGACGAGACCCAGTACTTC
TRBD1	.	TRBJ2-1	TRBV7-9	CASSARQGPEQFF	TGTGCCAGCAGCGCAAGACAGGGTCCTGAGCAGTTCTTC
TRBD1	many	TRBJ1-5	TRBV30	CAWSKGTGSYNQPQHF	TGTGCCTGGAGCAAAGGGACAGGGTCTTACAATCAGCCCCAGCATTTT
TRBD2	few	TRBJ2-5	TRBV27	CASSLYAGGETQYF	TGTGCCAGCAGTTTGTACGCGGGGGGAGAGACCCAGTACTTC
.	few	TRBJ1-6	TRBV11-2	CASSWGLSIRGSPLHF	TGTGCCAGCAGCTGGGGCCTATCAATCCGGGGGTCACCCCTCCACTTT
TRBD1	.	TRBJ2-2	TRBV7-6	CASSPQTRTGDTGELFF	TGTGCCAGCAGCCCCCAAACCCGGACAGGCGACACCGGGGAGCTGTTTTTT
.	many	TRBJ2-7	TRBV6-5	CASGQHGGEQYF	TGTGCCAGCGGGCAACACGGGGGCGAGCAGTACTTC
TRBD2	.	TRBJ2-5	TRBV4-2	CASSLGLAGVRETQYF	TGTGCCAGCAGCCTCGGACTAGCGGGGGTCAGGGAGACCCAGTACTTC
.	few	TRBJ1-2	TRBV4-1	CASSPIGLRGYTF	TGCGCCAGCAGCCCTATAGGGTTGAGGGGCTACACCTTC
TRBD2	.	TRBJ2-5	TRBV7-2	CASRPRLAGDKTQYF	TGTGCCAGCAGACCTCGACTAGCGGGGGATAAGACCCAGTACTTC
TRBD1	.	TRBJ2-5	TRBV7-2	CASSARDRGLETQYF	TGTGCCAGCAGCGCCCGGGACAGGGGGCTAGAGACCCAGTACTTC
.	few	TRBJ2-3	TRBV5-1	CASSFTGTRVDTQYF	TGCGCCAGCAGCTTCACGGGGACCCGGGTAGATACGCAGTATTTT
.	.	TRBJ1-6	TRBV4-1	CASSQVNLQGASPLHF	TGCGCCAGCAGCCAAGTAAATCTACAGGGAGCTTCACCCCTCCACTTT
.	few	TRBJ2-5	TRBV20-1	CSASPRGGHQETQYF	TGCAGTGCTAGCCCCCGTGGAGGCCACCAAGAGACCCAGTACTTC
.	.	TRBJ1-4	TRBV20-1	CSARGVTGRNEKLFF	TGCAGTGCTAGAGGGGTGACAGGAAGAAATGAAAAACTGTTTTTT
TRBD2	many	TRBJ2-3	TRBV4-2	CASSQAGLAPTDTQYF	TGTGCCAGCAGCCAAGCGGGACTAGCCCCCACAGATACGCAGTATTTT
.	.	TRBJ2-3	TRBV5-6	CASSLTRRVFTLGTDTQYF	TGTGCCAGCAGCTTGACACGGCGGGTTTTTACACTCGGCACAGATACGCAGTATTTT
TRBD1	few	TRBJ1-4	TRBV4-3	CASSQPGTGSSEKLFF	TGCGCCAGCAGCCAGCCCGGGACAGGGTCGAGTGAAAAACTGTTTTTT
.	few	TRBJ2-1	TRBV9	CASNSGVGSYNEQFF	TGTGCCAGCAACTCAGGGGTCGGCTCCTACAATGAGCAGTTCTTC
TRBD1	few	TRBJ2-2	TRBV28	CASSSRQGATGELFF	TGTGCCAGCAGTTCCAGACAGGGTGCCACCGGGGAGCTGTTTTTT
.	once	TRBJ1-2	TRBV4-3	CASSQDPAGIYGYTF	TGCGCCAGCAGCCAAGATCCGGCAGGAATATATGGCTACACCTTC
.	many	TRBJ2-7	TRBV18	CASSPLDLTSSYEQYF	TGTGCCAGCTCCCCTCTGGACCTTACAAGCTCCTACGAGCAGTACTTC
TRBD2	.	TRBJ2-7	TRBV4-1	CDSSQGEGRGRYYEQYF	TGCGACAGCAGCCAAGGGGAGGGCCGCGGCCGTTACTACGAGCAGTACTTC
.	few	TRBJ1-2	TRBV4-1	CASSQEKGPYYGYTF	TGCGCCAGCAGCCAAGAGAAGGGTCCCTACTATGGCTACACCTTC
.	few	TRBJ2-7	TRBV30	CAWSVGIRDEQYF	TGTGCCTGGAGTGTCGGCATTCGCGACGAGCAGTACTTC
TRBD2	few	TRBJ2-3	TRBV7-7	CASSFGLGSSDTQYF	TGTGCCAGCAGCTTCGGACTAGGAAGTTCAGATACGCAGTATTTT
.	.	TRBJ1-1	TRBV4-3	CASSQETRVVRAFF	TGCGCCAGCAGCCAAGAGACCAGGGTAGTTCGAGCTTTCTTT
.	.	TRBJ2-5	TRBV29-1	CSVVGRLQETQYF	TGCAGCGTTGTAGGCAGACTACAAGAGACCCAGTACTTC
TRBD1	.	TRBJ2-1	TRBV27	CASGGPGQGHNEQFF	TGTGCCAGCGGGGGACCGGGACAGGGGCACAATGAGCAGTTCTTC
.	.	TRBJ1-4	TRBV29-1	CSVELWEKLFF	TGCAGCGTTGAGTTGTGGGAAAAACTGTTTTTT
.	many	TRBJ2-6	TRBV5-1	CASRYSGANVLTF	TGCGCCAGCAGGTACTCTGGGGCCAACGTCCTGACTTTC
TRBD1	many	TRBJ2-3	TRBV20-1	CSAEQGQGADTQYF	TGCAGTGCGGAACAGGGACAGGGGGCAGATACGCAGTATTTT
.	.	TRBJ2-2	TRBV7-2	CASSLAPKTTGELFF	TGTGCCAGCAGCTTAGCGCCAAAAACCACCGGGGAGCTGTTTTTT
TRBD1	.	TRBJ1-4	TRBV9	CASEGAGKLFF	TGTGCCAGCGAGGGGGCCGGCAAACTGTTTTTT
.	medium-sized	TRBJ2-3	TRBV15	CATSRDGRPTDTQYF	TGTGCCACCAGCAGAGATGGACGCCCCACAGATACGCAGTATTTT
TRBD1	many	TRBJ2-5	TRBV18	CASSPPGQPGETQYF	TGTGCCAGCTCACCACCGGGACAGCCAGGAGAGACCCAGTACTTC
.	.	TRBJ1-2	TRBV3-1	CASSREGGYGYTF	TGTGCCAGCAGCCGGGAGGGCGGCTATGGCTACACCTTC
.	many	TRBJ2-5	TRBV20-1	CSARPGHLQETQYF	TGCAGTGCTAGACCGGGACACCTCCAAGAGACCCAGTACTTC
.	.	TRBJ2-1	TRBV2	CASTGSNEQFF	TGTGCCAGCACGGGAAGCAATGAGCAGTTCTTC
TRBD2	.	TRBJ2-3	TRBV5-1	CASSKGLAGFTDTQYF	TGCGCCAGCAGCAAGGGACTAGCGGGGTTCACAGATACGCAGTATTTT
TRBD1	many	TRBJ1-2	TRBV5-6	CASSQGAYGYTF	TGTGCCAGCAGCCAGGGGGCCTATGGCTACACCTTC